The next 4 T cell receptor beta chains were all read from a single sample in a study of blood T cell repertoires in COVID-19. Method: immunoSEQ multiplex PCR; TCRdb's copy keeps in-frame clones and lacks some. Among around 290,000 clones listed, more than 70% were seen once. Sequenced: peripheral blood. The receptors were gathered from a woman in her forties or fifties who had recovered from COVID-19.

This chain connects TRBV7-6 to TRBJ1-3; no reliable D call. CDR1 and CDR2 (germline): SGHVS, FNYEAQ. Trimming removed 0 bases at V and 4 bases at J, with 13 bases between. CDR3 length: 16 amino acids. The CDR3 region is CASSLARGLLGNTIYF. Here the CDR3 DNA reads TGTGCCAGCAGCTTAGCGCGAGGATTACTCGGAAACACCATATATTTT.

The chain's CDR3 is CASSRPLGQLNTEAFF. The CDR3 region has the DNA TGTGCCAGTAGTAGACCCCTGGGACAGCTGAACACTGAAGCTTTCTTT. The chain couples TRBV19 to TRBJ1-1; 7 nucleotides line up with TRBD1. This CDR3 comprises 16 residues. CDR1 LNHDA and CDR2 SQIVND come from the germline V gene (reference sequence). V gave up 4 bases and J gave up 0 bases; unmatched junction bases: 8.

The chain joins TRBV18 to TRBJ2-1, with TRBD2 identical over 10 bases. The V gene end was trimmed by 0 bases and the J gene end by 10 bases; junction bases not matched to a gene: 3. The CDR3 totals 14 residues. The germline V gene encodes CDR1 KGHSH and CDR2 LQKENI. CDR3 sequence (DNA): TGTGCCAGCTCACCACCGGGACTAGCGTCAGAGCAGTTCTTC. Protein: CASSPPGLASEQFF. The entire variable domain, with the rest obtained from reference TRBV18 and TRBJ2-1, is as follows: NAGVMQNPRHLVRRRGQEARLRCSPMKGHSHVYWYRQLPEEGLKFMVYLQKENIIDESGMPKERFSAEFPKEGPSILRIQQVVRGDSAAYFCASSPPGLASEQFFGPGTRLTVL.

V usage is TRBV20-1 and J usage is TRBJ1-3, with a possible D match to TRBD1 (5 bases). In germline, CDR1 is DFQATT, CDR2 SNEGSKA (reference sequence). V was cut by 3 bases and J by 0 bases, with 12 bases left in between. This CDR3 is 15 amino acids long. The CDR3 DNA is TGCAGTGCTAGTGTGGCCAGGGCCTCTGGAAACACCATATATTTT. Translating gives CSASVARASGNTIYF.